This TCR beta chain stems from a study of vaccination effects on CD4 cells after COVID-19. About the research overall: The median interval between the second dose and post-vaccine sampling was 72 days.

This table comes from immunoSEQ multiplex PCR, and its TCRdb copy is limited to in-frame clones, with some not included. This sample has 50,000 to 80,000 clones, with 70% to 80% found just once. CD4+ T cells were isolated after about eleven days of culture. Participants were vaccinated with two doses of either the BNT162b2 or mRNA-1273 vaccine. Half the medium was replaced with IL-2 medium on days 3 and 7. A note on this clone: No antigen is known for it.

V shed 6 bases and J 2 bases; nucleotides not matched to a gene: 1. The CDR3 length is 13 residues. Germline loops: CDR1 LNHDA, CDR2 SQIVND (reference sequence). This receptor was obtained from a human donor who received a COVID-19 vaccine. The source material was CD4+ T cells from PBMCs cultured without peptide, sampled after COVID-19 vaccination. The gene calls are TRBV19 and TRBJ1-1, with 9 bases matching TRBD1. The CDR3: CASRDRGNTEAFF. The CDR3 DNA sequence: TGTGCCAGTAGGGACAGGGGAAACACTGAAGCTTTCTTT.